This TCR beta chain was captured in a study of OX40 agonist ivuxolimab in advanced cancers. With regard to the full study: The costimulatory receptor OX40 (CD134) was targeted by ivuxolimab, a fully human IgG2 agonistic monoclonal antibody. Intravenous ivuxolimab was administered to patients every 2 weeks at six dose levels: 0.01, 0.1, 0.3, 1.5, 3 and 10 mg/kg. Of the roughly 50 dose-escalation patients, hepatocellular carcinoma was present in about 20, melanoma in around 15, renal cell carcinoma in 9 and head and neck cancer in 9. Partial responses occurred in three dose-escalation patients: two with cutaneous melanoma and one with hepatocellular carcinoma. The purpose of peripheral TCRbeta sequencing was to test whether ivuxolimab changed TCR sequence diversity and led to clonal T-cell expansion. The paper reports the monotherapy dose-escalation portion (N of about 50 patients) of the phase I ivuxolimab trial. The dose-escalation cohort was 82.7% male with a mean age of about 58 years, ranging from about 23 to 85. Prior anti-PD-1, anti-PD-L1 or anti-CTLA-4 therapy was permitted, and approximately 40% of dose-escalation patients had received checkpoint inhibitors. What the research found in general, with its limitations: Low levels of normalized T-cell clonal expansion were also shown by some nonresponding patients. On average, CD8+ T cells showed more expanded clones than CD4+ T cells after ivuxolimab. At doses from 0.1 to 3.0 mg/kg, clonal expansion was seen in both CD4+ and CD8+ blood T cells between baseline and week 6. The antigen specificity of the clonally expanded peripheral T cells was not determined. Partial responders in the 0.1-3.0 mg/kg groups had among the lowest normalized peripheral clonal expansion, especially among CD8+ T cells.

The trial excluded patients who had a history of autoimmune disease or who were on systemic immunosuppression. In every dose cohort, peripheral blood was drawn for TCR sequencing at baseline, cycle 4 day 1, and cycle 7 day 1. Samples came from an open-label, multicenter, first-in-human phase I dose-escalation trial of ivuxolimab. The trial enrolled adults with locally advanced or metastatic head and neck squamous cell, hepatocellular, melanoma or renal cell carcinoma. Before TCR sequencing, CD4+ T cells and CD8+ T cells from peripheral blood were sorted into separate populations. Taken from the germline V gene (reference sequence), the CDR1 and CDR2 loops are MNHEY and SMNVEV. The CDR3 covers 11 residues, taking in both the cysteine and the phenylalanine. Just CDR3 DNA is preserved here, 33 bases in frame from base 1. The V end loses 5 bases and the J end loses 3 bases, and a stretch of 5 bases separates them.

Remarks on this clone: No antigen is known for it. No much larger clonotype is one base removed from it; base qualities were not supplied.

Genomic DNA was isolated from the sorted cells so that the TCRbeta CDR3 region could be sequenced. TCRbeta CDR3 regions were sequenced using the immunoSEQ Assay. This is the immuneACCESS table as TCRdb keeps it, with only in-frame sequences that have V and J called. A part of the clones is gone; compared with another copy, unresolved V genes explain less than half, and the rest is unexplained. The sample has 90,000 to 150,000 clones on record, approximately 90% of them singletons. The top ten clonotypes cover 0.55% of the sample. This sequence uses TRBV27 and TRBJ2-7; confidence is insufficient to name the D gene. Sample: CD4+ or CD8+ T cells sorted from blood, taken in a trial of the OX40 agonist ivuxolimab. The sequence came from an adult with an advanced solid tumor such as melanoma, head and neck, liver or kidney cancer. The DNA is TGTGCCAGCAGTGACCACTACGAGCAGTACTTC. This encodes CASSDHYEQYF.